This T cell receptor beta chain was identified in a study of T cell responses to AZD1222 COVID-19 vaccine. The V gene lost 0 bases and the J gene lost 3 bases, with 10 bases spanning the gap. The CDR3 sequence is 14 residues long. The V gene's germline CDR1 is SGHRS and CDR2 YFSETQ. Profiled with immunoSEQ multiplex PCR; TCRdb holds only in-frame clones, not every one. The data show over 150,000 clones, 86% seen once. This TCR derives from an adult in good health. This rearrangement joins TRBV5-1 to TRBJ2-7; D may match TRBD1 or TRBD2 (5 bases each). The input for sequencing was peripheral blood, taken on day 0 of MenACWY control vaccination. The CDR3 nucleotides read TGCGCCAGCAGCTTGGATGGGGCGGGCTACGAGCAGTACTTC. Protein product: CASSLDGAGYEQYF. Looking up the rest from reference TRBV5-1 and TRBJ2-7 gives the full variable domain: KAGVTQTPRYLIKTRGQQVTLSCSPISGHRSVSWYQQTPGQGLQFLFEYFSETQRNKGNFPGRFSGRQFSNSRSEMNVSTLELGDSALYLCASSLDGAGYEQYFGPGTRLTVT.